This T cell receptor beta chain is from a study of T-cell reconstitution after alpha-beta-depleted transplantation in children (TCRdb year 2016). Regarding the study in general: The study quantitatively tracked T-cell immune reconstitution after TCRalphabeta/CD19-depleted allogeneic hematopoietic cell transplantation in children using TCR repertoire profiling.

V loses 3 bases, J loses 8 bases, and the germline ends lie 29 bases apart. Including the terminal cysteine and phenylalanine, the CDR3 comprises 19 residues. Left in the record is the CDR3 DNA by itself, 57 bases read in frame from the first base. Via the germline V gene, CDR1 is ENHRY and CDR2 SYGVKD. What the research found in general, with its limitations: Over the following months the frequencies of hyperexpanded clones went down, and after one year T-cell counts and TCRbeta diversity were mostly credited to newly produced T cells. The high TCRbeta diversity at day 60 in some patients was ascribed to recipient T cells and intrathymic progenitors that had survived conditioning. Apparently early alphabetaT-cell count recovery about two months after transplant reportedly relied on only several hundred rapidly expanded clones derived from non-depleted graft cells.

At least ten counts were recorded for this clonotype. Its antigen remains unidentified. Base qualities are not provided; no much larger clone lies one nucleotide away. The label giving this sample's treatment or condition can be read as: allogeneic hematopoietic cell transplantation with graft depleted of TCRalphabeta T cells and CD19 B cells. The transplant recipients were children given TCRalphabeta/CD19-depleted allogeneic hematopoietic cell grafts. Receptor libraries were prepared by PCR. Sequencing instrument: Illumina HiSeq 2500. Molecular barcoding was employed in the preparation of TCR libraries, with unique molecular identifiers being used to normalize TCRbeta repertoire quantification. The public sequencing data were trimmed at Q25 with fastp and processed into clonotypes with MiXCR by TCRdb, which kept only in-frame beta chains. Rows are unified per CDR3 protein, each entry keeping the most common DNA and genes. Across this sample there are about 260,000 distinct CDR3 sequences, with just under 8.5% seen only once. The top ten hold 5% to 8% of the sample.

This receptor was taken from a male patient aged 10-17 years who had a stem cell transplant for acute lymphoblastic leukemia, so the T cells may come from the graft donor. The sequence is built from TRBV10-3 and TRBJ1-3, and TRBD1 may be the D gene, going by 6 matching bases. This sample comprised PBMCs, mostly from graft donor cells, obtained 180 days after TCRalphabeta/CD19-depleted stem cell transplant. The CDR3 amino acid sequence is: CAISEGGTTARKSRDTIYF. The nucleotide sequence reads TGTGCCATCAGTGAAGGGGGGACGACAGCTCGAAAGTCGCGAGACACCATATATTTT.